This TCR beta chain was profiled in a study of cytomegalovirus exposure and HLA in healthy donors. Per the germline V gene, CDR1 is LNHDA and CDR2 is SQIVND (reference sequence). The CDR3 covers 9 residues. It was with 60 Vbeta and 13 Jbeta primers that the PCR ran. Clones were sequenced by immunoSEQ multiplex PCR, and TCRdb holds only the in-frame ones, with some missing. The sample carries around 140,000 clones, 80% recorded once. The chain combines TRBV19 with TRBJ1-2; D possibly corresponds to TRBD1 (6 bases). This clonotype originated in a man between 35 and 55 years old in good health and CMV-seronegative. The sample was PBMCs. CDR3 DNA: TGTGTCAGGGGAGAGGGCTACACCTTC. This sequence encodes CVRGEGYTF.